Here is one T cell receptor (beta chain) with its context. V lost 6 bases, J lost 3 bases, and 18 bases lay in between. Germline V gene data show CDR1 as MDHEN and CDR2 as SYDVKM. This CDR3 spans 15 amino acids. Generated by immunoSEQ multiplex PCR, the TCRdb table keeps only in-frame clones and is missing some. The sample shows about 220,000 clones, roughly nine tenths of them seen only once. These data originate in a study of blood T cell repertoires in COVID-19. What was sequenced was PBMCs or T cells enriched from blood (not recorded which). The sequence came from a woman between 18 and 29 years old in a cohort exposed to, infected with or recovered from COVID-19 (not recorded which). The V gene is TRBV28, the J gene TRBJ2-7, with D maybe TRBD1 (5 bases). The CDR3 nucleotides are TGTGCCAGCAGCCCCCCGGACACTTACCTCTACGAGCAGTACTTC. This sequence encodes CASSPPDTYLYEQYF.